This TCR beta chain was captured in a study of blood T cell repertoires in COVID-19. The CDR3 is 13 amino acids. CDR1 SNHLY and CDR2 FYNNEI come from the germline V gene. Trimming removed 5 bases at V and 2 bases at J, with 9 bases between. Only a few counts were recorded for this clone. Generated by immunoSEQ multiplex PCR, the TCRdb table keeps only in-frame clones and is missing some. The data hold under 300,000 clones, with roughly 83% observed a single time. The clonotype comes from a human donor with COVID-19, enrolled during active disease. The donor label of this sample is uncertain. The rearrangement uses TRBV2 and TRBJ1-2; tentative D call: TRBD1 (6 bases). The sequenced sample was peripheral blood. The CDR3 bases are TGTGCCAGCAGTCTGGACAGAAACTATGGCTACACCTTC. Translation: CASSLDRNYGYTF. Variable domain in full (rest from reference TRBV2 and TRBJ1-2): EPEVTQTPSHQVTQMGQEVILRCVPISNHLYFYWYRQILGQKVEFLVSFYNNEISEKSEIFDDQFSVERPDGSNFTLKIRSTKLEDSAMYFCASSLDRNYGYTFGSGTRLTVV.